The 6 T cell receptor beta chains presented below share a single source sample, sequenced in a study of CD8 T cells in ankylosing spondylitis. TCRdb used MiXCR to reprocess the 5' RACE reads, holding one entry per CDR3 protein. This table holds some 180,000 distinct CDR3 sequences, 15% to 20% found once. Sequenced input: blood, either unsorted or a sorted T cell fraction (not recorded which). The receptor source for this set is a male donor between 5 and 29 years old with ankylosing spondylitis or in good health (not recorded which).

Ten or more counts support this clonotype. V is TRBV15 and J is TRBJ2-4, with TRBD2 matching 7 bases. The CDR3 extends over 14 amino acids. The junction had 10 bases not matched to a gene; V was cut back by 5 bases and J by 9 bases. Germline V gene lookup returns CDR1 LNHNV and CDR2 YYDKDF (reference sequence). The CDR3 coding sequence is TGTGCCACCAGCCGTGGACTAGACGGGATCATTCAGTACTTC. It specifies CATSRGLDGIIQYF.

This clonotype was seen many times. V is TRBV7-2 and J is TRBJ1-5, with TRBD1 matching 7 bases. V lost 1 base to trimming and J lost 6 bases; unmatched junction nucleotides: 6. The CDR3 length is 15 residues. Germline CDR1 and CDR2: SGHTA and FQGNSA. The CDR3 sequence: CASSLVTGDGQPQHF. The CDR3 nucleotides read TGTGCCAGCAGCTTAGTTACAGGGGACGGTCAGCCCCAGCATTTT.

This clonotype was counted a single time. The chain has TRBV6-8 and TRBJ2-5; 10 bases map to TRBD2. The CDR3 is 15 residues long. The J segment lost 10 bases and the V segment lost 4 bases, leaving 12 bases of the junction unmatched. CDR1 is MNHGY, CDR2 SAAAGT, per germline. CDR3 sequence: CASSFRTSGGKDQYF. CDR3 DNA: TGTGCCAGCAGTTTCCGGACTAGCGGTGGGAAGGACCAGTACTTC.

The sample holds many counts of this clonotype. This CDR3 reads CASSKGRNEQFF. Written as DNA, the CDR3 is TGCGCCAGCAGCAAAGGGCGCAATGAGCAGTTCTTC. The V call is TRBV5-1, the J call TRBJ2-1; unclear D gene. The CDR3 covers 12 residues. V lost 4 bases, J lost 6 bases, and 8 bases lay in between. The germline V gene has CDR1 SGHRS and CDR2 YFSETQ.

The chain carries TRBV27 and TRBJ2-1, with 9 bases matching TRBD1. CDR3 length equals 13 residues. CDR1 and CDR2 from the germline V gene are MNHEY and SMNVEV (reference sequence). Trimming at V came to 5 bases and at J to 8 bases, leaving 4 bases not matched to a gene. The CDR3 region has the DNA TGTGCCAGCAGTACCCGACAGGGGGATGAGCAGTTCTTC. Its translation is CASSTRQGDEQFF.

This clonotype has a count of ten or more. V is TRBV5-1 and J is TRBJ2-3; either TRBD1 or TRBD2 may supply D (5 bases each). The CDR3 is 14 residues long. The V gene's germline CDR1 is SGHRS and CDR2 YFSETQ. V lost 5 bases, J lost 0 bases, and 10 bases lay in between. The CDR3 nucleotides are TGCGCCAGCAGTCAGTGGGGGAGCACAGATACGCAGTATTTT. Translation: CASSQWGSTDTQYF.